The clone carrying this TCR beta chain turned up a few times. As yet, its antigen is unknown. These data come from a study of T cells after yellow fever vaccination. General observations from the study: Shared CD4/CD8 clonotypes were a small share, likely from convergent recombination.

In TCRdb, the 5' RACE reads were re-called with MiXCR into one record per CDR3 protein. Of around 600,000 distinct CDR3 sequences detected, about 12% appear once; the ten largest clones hold approximately 15%. Germline V lookup: CDR1 DFQATT, CDR2 SNEGSKA (reference sequence). The CDR3 is 14 residues long. V gave up 8 bases and J gave up 2 bases; unmatched junction bases: 12. The V gene is TRBV20-1, the J gene TRBJ2-7; 7 bases align to TRBD2. This material consisted of PBMCs, taken on the day of the yellow fever booster vaccination. The source is a man in his thirties or forties who received the YFV17D yellow fever vaccine. CDR3 protein: CSSYFLADTYEQYF. Written as DNA, the CDR3 is TGCAGTTCATATTTCCTAGCGGACACCTACGAGCAGTACTTC.